This T cell receptor (beta chain) was sequenced during a study of cytomegalovirus exposure and HLA in healthy donors. 60 Vbeta and 13 Jbeta primers were used in PCR. TCRdb's table, derived via immunoSEQ multiplex PCR, lists solely in-frame clones and lacks some. The sample contains nearly 200,000 clones, 82% of which appear only once. Whole-study results and caveats: No immune exposure information besides CMV serostatus was available.

Trimming pared 2 bases from V and 5 bases from J, leaving 7 bases between. This CDR3 region has 12 residues. Per the germline V gene, CDR1 is SGHAT and CDR2 is FQNNGV. Remarks on this clone: Its antigen is as yet unknown.

The source of this sequence is a boy aged 2 to 9 in good health and CMV-seronegative. The chain employs TRBV11-2 and TRBJ2-7; D is ambiguous. The source material was PBMCs. The CDR3 DNA reads as TGTGCCAGCAGCTTACGCCGGGACGAGCAGTACTTC. Its protein is CASSLRRDEQYF.